There are a few counts of the clone carrying this T cell receptor beta chain. Its antigen is currently unknown. These data originate in a study of blood T cells in healthy people across ages. The use of a sample-barcoded 5' primer and a J-beta primer mix characterized a second PCR of about 7 to 12 cycles. CDR3-containing paired-end reads numbered at least 2.5 million in each sample. TCRdb fed the 5' RACE reads into MiXCR, producing one record per CDR3 protein. Of 700,000 to 850,000 distinct CDR3 sequences in the sample, around 36% were seen once. Germline loops: CDR1 MDHEN, CDR2 SYDVKM. CDR3 size: 12 residues. Trimming stripped 8 bases from V and 1 base from J, with 8 bases between. In terms of origin and age, donors were healthy Caucasian individuals from Russia aged roughly 6 to 95. Isolation yielded PBMCs, at least 6 million per sample, in every case. Regarding the study as a whole: Measured against age, TCR beta diversity per million T cells decreased in a roughly linear manner.

The sequence was obtained from a man between 18 and 35 years old in good health. The chain employs TRBV28 and TRBJ2-5, with D unclear. The sample was blood. CDR3 sequence: CASQRIQETQYF. CDR3 DNA: TGTGCCAGCCAAAGGATCCAAGAGACCCAGTACTTC.